This entry lists 27 T cell receptor beta chains sequenced from one sample in a study of technical replicates of blood from several donors. Measured with immunoSEQ multiplex PCR; TCRdb has only the in-frame clones, and not every one. Of tens of thousands of clones in the sample, over 90% were seen once. The material sequenced was PBMCs. These TCRs come from a human donor in good health. Some clones in this sample may be carry-over from other donors' samples.

This chain uses TRBV7-6 with TRBJ2-2; no firm D call. Germline CDR1 is SGHVS and CDR2 is FNYEAQ. V dropped 5 bases and J dropped 7 bases, with 8 bases sitting between them. There are 12 residues in the CDR3. The CDR3 DNA reads TGTGCCAGCAGCGGGCGTGTCGGGGAGCTGTTTTTT. It encodes CASSGRVGELFF.

CDR3 nucleotides: TGCAGCGTTGAAGAAGGGGCTGGGGCCAACGTCCTGACTTTC. Translation gives CSVEEGAGANVLTF. V is TRBV29-1 and J is TRBJ2-6; the D gene is possibly TRBD1 (5 bases). The germline V gene encodes CDR1 SQVTM and CDR2 ANQGSEA. V lost 0 bases and J 2 bases, leaving 5 bases between the germline ends. The CDR3 runs to 14 residues.

V is TRBV7-9 and J is TRBJ2-3, with TRBD2 matching 7 bases. This CDR3 comprises 16 residues. Per germline, CDR1 SEHNR and CDR2 FQNEAQ (reference sequence). The trim removed 5 bases at V and 0 bases at J, leaving 8 bases unmatched. The CDR3 region has the DNA TGTGCCAGCAGCACCCATCTAGCGGTTAGCACAGATACGCAGTATTTT. Amino acids: CASSTHLAVSTDTQYF.

This chain links TRBV7-8 with TRBJ1-1; D ambiguous. CDR1 and CDR2 (germline): SGHVS, FQNEAQ. Trimming took 1 base from V and 4 from J, leaving 10 bases between them. The CDR3 extends over 14 amino acids. Here the CDR3 reads CASSLDLRVTEAFF. DNA for the CDR3: TGTGCCAGCAGCTTAGATTTGCGCGTCACTGAAGCTTTCTTT.

The CDR3 protein is CASRQQGPGNTIYF. The CDR3 nucleotides are TGTGCCAGCAGGCAACAGGGGCCTGGAAACACCATATATTTT. The V gene is TRBV2, the J gene TRBJ1-3; 7 nucleotides match TRBD1. Germline V CDR1 and CDR2: SNHLY, FYNNEI. This CDR3 has 14 amino acids. After removal of 6 bases from V and 2 bases from J, the junction contained 4 bases not matched to a gene. Complete variable domain (other parts from reference TRBV2 and TRBJ1-3): EPEVTQTPSHQVTQMGQEVILRCVPISNHLYFYWYRQILGQKVEFLVSFYNNEISEKSEIFDDQFSVERPDGSNFTLKIRSTKLEDSAMYFCASRQQGPGNTIYFGEGSWLTVV.

The chain combines TRBV4-2 with TRBJ2-5; 8 bases line up with TRBD2. Germline-derived CDR1 and CDR2 are LGHNA and YNFKEQ. After removal of 2 bases from V and 5 bases from J, the junction contained 7 bases not matched to a gene. This CDR3 has 15 amino acids. CDR3 bases: TGTGCCAGCAGCCAAAACGGGGGGGCCGCTGAGACCCAGTACTTC. It translates to CASSQNGGAAETQYF.

The V gene is TRBV5-1, the J gene TRBJ2-3; 9 bases match TRBD2. Looked up from germline, CDR1 is SGHRS and CDR2 is YFSETQ. The CDR3 extends over 15 amino acids. Trimming took 2 bases from V and 4 from J; bases not matched to a gene: 5. CDR3 DNA: TGCGCCAGCAGCTTAGGGGGACTAGCCGCAGATACGCAGTATTTT. Translating it yields CASSLGGLAADTQYF. The variable domain in full, with the rest retrieved from reference TRBV5-1 and TRBJ2-3, is KAGVTQTPRYLIKTRGQQVTLSCSPISGHRSVSWYQQTPGQGLQFLFEYFSETQRNKGNFPGRFSGRQFSNSRSEMNVSTLELGDSALYLCASSLGGLAADTQYFGPGTRLTVL.

The V call is TRBV27, the J call TRBJ2-1; perhaps TRBD2 as D (6 bases). The V end was cut by 5 bases, the J end by 16 bases, with 18 bases between. The CDR3 extends over 12 amino acids. Germline V gives CDR1 MNHEY, CDR2 SMNVEV (reference sequence). The CDR3 DNA sequence: TGTGCCAGCAGTCCGGGCGGGGCAGGCCGATTCTTC. It yields the protein CASSPGGAGRFF.

This chain uses TRBV28 with TRBJ1-4; TRBD1 is a possible D gene (6 bases). The CDR3 covers 16 residues. V was cut by 2 bases and J by 5 bases, with 15 bases left in between. Germline V gene data show CDR1 as MDHEN and CDR2 as SYDVKM. The CDR3 DNA reads TGTGCCAGCAGTTTAAGAGACTTTGGACAGAATGAAAAACTGTTTTTT. This codes for CASSLRDFGQNEKLFF.

The V and J genes are TRBV4-3 and TRBJ2-7; D is possibly TRBD2 (5 bases). The germline CDR1 and CDR2 sequences are LGHNA and YSLEER. Trimming left V 1 base short and J 5 bases short, with 15 bases between. The CDR3 covers 15 residues. The CDR3 sequence is CASSQGLPGINEQYF. DNA of the CDR3: TGCGCCAGCAGCCAAGGTCTCCCGGGGATCAACGAGCAGTACTTC.

This chain connects TRBV9 to TRBJ1-1, with D possibly TRBD1 on 6 matching bases. The CDR3 runs 15 residues. Trimming cost V 3 bases and J 5 bases, with 17 bases left between them. Germline V CDR1 and CDR2: SGDLS, YYNGEE. This chain's CDR3 is CASSGLGGRWTEAFF. CDR3 DNA sequence: TGTGCCAGCAGCGGCCTCGGGGGGCGCTGGACTGAAGCTTTCTTT.

The chain recombines TRBV30 with TRBJ2-2, with 12 bases that match TRBD2. This CDR3 has 14 residues. CDR1 is GTSNPN and CDR2 is SVGIG in the germline V gene (reference sequence). V gave up 2 bases and J gave up 5 bases; unmatched junction bases: 0. The CDR3 protein is CAWSLAGGTGELFF. For the CDR3, the DNA is TGTGCCTGGAGTCTAGCGGGAGGGACCGGGGAGCTGTTTTTT.

The chain joins TRBV5-1 to TRBJ2-1, with 9 nucleotides matching TRBD2. The V and J ends lost 2 bases and 4 bases, in that order; junction bases with no gene match: 4. Germline V gene sequence: CDR1 SGHRS, CDR2 YFSETQ. CDR3 length equals 15 residues. CDR3 in DNA: TGCGCCAGCAGCTTCGTAGCGGGGGCATACAATGAGCAGTTCTTC. Residues: CASSFVAGAYNEQFF.

This chain joins TRBV23-1 and TRBJ1-5; TRBD1 matches at 9 bases. TRBV23-1 is identified as an open reading frame with a role that is uncertain. After removal of 8 bases from V and 2 bases from J, the junction contained 7 bases not matched to a gene. This CDR3 contains 15 residues. CDR3 region: CASGGTGRGNQPQHF. The CDR3 nucleotides are TGCGCCAGCGGGGGGACAGGGCGAGGCAATCAGCCCCAGCATTTT.

The chain is built from TRBV19 and TRBJ1-2; 8 positions agree with TRBD1. Germline loops: CDR1 LNHDA, CDR2 SQIVND (reference sequence). The J segment lost 0 bases and the V segment lost 5 bases, leaving 14 bases of the junction unmatched. This CDR3 spans 18 amino acids. The CDR3 region has the DNA TGTGCCAGTAGTTCGTCCCCCGGGACAGGTAACTCTAACTATGGCTACACCTTC. Protein: CASSSSPGTGNSNYGYTF. The full variable domain, in which reference TRBV19 and TRBJ1-2 provide the parts outside the CDR3, is DGGITQSPKYLFRKEGQNVTLSCEQNLNHDAMYWYRQDPGQGLRLIYYSQIVNDFQKGDIAEGYSVSREKKESFPLTVTSAQKNPTAFYLCASSSSPGTGNSNYGYTFGSGTRLTVV.

The chain recombines TRBV5-1 with TRBJ2-5, with 10 bases matching TRBD2. J was trimmed by 10 bases and V by 4 bases; bases with no gene match: 19. Germline V CDR1 and CDR2: SGHRS, YFSETQ. This CDR3 has 17 amino acids. CDR3: CASSVRIAGGTIIDQYF. The CDR3 DNA reads TGCGCCAGCAGCGTACGTATAGCGGGGGGTACCATCATCGACCAGTACTTC.

This chain links TRBV7-2 with TRBJ2-1; TRBD1 aligns across 7 bases. There are 16 residues in the CDR3. Germline trimming cut 4 bases from V and 7 bases from J; bases unmatched to any gene: 13. The germline CDR1 and CDR2 sequences are SGHTA and FQGNSA. The CDR3, as DNA: TGTGCCAGCAGCTCCAGCTGGGACCCCAGGGGGAATGAGCAGTTCTTC. Protein sequence: CASSSSWDPRGNEQFF.

The chain carries TRBV7-2 and TRBJ2-5; TRBD1 agrees at 8 bases. Per germline, CDR1 SGHTA and CDR2 FQGNSA. Trimming removed 7 bases from V and 5 bases from J; junction bases left unmatched: 9. This CDR3 contains 14 residues. CDR3 nucleotides: TGTGCCAGCACCGTAGACAGGGGTAGGGAGACCCAGTACTTC. This sequence encodes CASTVDRGRETQYF. Variable domain in full (rest from reference TRBV7-2 and TRBJ2-5): GAGVSQSPSNKVTEKGKDVELRCDPISGHTALYWYRQSLGQGLEFLIYFQGNSAPDKSGLPSDRFSAERTGGSVSTLTIQRTQQEDSAVYLCASTVDRGRETQYFGPGTRLLVL.

The chain joins TRBV5-4 to TRBJ2-7; TRBD1 is a possible D gene (6 bases). From germline, CDR1 is SGHNT and CDR2 YYREEE (reference sequence). The CDR3 totals 14 residues. Deletions cut 4 bases from V and 3 bases from J, with 14 bases between. CDR3 amino acids: CASSLKATGYEQYF. In DNA form, the CDR3 reads TGTGCCAGCAGCCTAAAAGCGACAGGCTACGAGCAGTACTTC.

The V gene is TRBV6-5, the J gene TRBJ1-5; possible D gene TRBD1, 6 bases. V lost 4 bases and J 0 bases, leaving 10 bases between the germline ends. The CDR3 length is 15 residues. Per germline, CDR1 MNHEY and CDR2 SVGAGI. CDR3 in amino acids: CASSSGVYSNQPQHF. CDR3 bases: TGTGCCAGCAGTTCAGGGGTTTATAGCAATCAGCCCCAGCATTTT.

J is TRBJ1-2 and V is TRBV5-4; D might be TRBD1 (5 bases). The germline V and J ends were trimmed by 1 base and 3 bases, with 7 bases remaining between them. There are 13 residues in the CDR3. CDR1 is SGHNT, CDR2 YYREEE, per germline (reference sequence). The CDR3 spells CASSLRRDYGYTF. The CDR3, as DNA: TGTGCCAGCAGCTTGCGCAGGGACTATGGCTACACCTTC.

The rearrangement uses TRBV4-3 and TRBJ1-1; tentatively, D is TRBD1 (6 bases). This CDR3 has 15 amino acids. Trimming took 1 base from V and 4 from J, leaving 13 bases between them. Germline values: CDR1 LGHNA, CDR2 YSLEER. Here the CDR3 DNA reads TGCGCCAGCAGCCAAGGCTCGACAGGACTCACTGAAGCTTTCTTT. This codes for CASSQGSTGLTEAFF.

This chain links TRBV18 with TRBJ2-7; D is undetermined. CDR1 KGHSH and CDR2 LQKENI come from the germline V gene. The CDR3 spans 13 residues. V dropped 3 bases and J dropped 0 bases, with 6 bases sitting between them. The CDR3 is CASSPPDSYEQYF. The CDR3, as DNA: TGTGCCAGCTCACCCCCAGACTCCTACGAGCAGTACTTC. The variable domain in full, completed from reference TRBV18 and TRBJ2-7, reads NAGVMQNPRHLVRRRGQEARLRCSPMKGHSHVYWYRQLPEEGLKFMVYLQKENIIDESGMPKERFSAEFPKEGPSILRIQQVVRGDSAAYFCASSPPDSYEQYFGPGTRLTVT.

This chain links TRBV4-2 with TRBJ1-2, with 7 bases identical to TRBD1. Germline V gene sequence: CDR1 LGHNA, CDR2 YNFKEQ. V lost 4 bases, J lost 3 bases, and 8 bases stayed unmatched. The length of the CDR3 is 15 residues. As DNA, the CDR3 is TGTGCCAGCAGCCGGGTGGCAGGGGGAGACTATGGCTACACCTTC. It is translated as CASSRVAGGDYGYTF.

The V call is TRBV4-3, the J call TRBJ1-1; 8 bases are a match to TRBD1. This CDR3 comprises 19 residues. V lost 0 bases to trimming and J lost 0 bases; unmatched junction nucleotides: 12. Germline CDR1 reads LGHNA; CDR2 reads YSLEER. The CDR3 region is CASSQESAGGAGLNTEAFF. The CDR3 region has the DNA TGCGCCAGCAGCCAAGAATCCGCAGGGGGCGCAGGTTTGAACACTGAAGCTTTCTTT.

The genes are TRBV9 and TRBJ2-7; 10 bases agree with TRBD2. Germline assignment: CDR1 SGDLS and CDR2 YYNGEE. The CDR3 is made up of 14 amino acids. The V gene end was trimmed by 6 bases and the J gene end by 9 bases; junction bases not matched to a gene: 12. The chain's CDR3 is CASTRLAGVRAQYF. In DNA, the CDR3 is TGTGCCAGCACCAGGCTAGCGGGGGTCCGCGCGCAGTACTTC.

The gene calls are TRBV7-1 and TRBJ2-6; TRBD1 is a possible D gene (5 bases). TRBV7-1 is known as an ORF, though its function is uncertain. The V and J ends lost 5 bases and 5 bases respectively, with 19 bases between them. This CDR3 is built from 17 residues. The CDR3 spells CASSPSRGQSRANVLTF. In DNA form, the CDR3 reads TGTGCCAGCAGCCCGAGCCGAGGACAAAGTCGGGCCAACGTCCTGACTTTC.